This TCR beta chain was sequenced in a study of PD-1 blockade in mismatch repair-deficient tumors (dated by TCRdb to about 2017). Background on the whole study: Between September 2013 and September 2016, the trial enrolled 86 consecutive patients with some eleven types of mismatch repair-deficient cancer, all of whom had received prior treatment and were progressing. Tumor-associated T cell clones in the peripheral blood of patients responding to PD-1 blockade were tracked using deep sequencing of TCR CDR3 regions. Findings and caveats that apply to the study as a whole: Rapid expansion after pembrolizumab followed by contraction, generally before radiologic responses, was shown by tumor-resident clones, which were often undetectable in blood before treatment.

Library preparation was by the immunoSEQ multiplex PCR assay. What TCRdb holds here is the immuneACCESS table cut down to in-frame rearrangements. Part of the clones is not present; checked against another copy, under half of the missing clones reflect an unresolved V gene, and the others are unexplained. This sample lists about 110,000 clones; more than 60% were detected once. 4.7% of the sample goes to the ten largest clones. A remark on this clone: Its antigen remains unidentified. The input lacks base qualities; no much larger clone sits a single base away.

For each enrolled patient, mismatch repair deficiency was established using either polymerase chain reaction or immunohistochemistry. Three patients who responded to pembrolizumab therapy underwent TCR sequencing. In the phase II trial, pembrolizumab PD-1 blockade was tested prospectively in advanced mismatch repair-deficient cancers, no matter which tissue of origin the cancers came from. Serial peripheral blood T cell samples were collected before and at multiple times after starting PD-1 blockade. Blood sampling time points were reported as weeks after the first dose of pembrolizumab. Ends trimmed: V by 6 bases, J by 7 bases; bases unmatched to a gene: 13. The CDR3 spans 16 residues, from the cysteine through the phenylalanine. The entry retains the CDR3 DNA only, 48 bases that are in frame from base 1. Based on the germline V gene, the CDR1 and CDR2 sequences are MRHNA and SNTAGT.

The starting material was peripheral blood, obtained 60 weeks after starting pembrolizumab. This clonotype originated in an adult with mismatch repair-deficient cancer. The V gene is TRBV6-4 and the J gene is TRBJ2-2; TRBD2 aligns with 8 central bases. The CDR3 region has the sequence CASSKGPAGEIGELFF. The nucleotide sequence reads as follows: TGTGCCAGCAGCAAGGGCCCAGCGGGAGAGATCGGGGAGCTGTTTTTT.